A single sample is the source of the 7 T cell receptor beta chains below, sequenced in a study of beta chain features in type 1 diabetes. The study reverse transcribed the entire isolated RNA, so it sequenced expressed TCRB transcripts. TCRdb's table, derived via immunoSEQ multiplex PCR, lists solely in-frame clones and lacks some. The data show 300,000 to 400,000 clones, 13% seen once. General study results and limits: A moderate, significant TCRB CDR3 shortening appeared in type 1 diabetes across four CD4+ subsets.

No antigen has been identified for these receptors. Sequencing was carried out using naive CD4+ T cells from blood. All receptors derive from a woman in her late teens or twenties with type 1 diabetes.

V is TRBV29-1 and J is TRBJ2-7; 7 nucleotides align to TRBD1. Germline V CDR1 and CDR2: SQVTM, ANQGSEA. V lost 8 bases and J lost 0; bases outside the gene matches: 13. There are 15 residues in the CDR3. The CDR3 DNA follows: TGCAGCCCCGACAGGGTTCAGGGGAGCTCCTACGAGCAGTACTTC. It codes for CSPDRVQGSSYEQYF.

The CDR3 loop reads CASRVGGSSAAFF. The CDR3 DNA sequence: TGTGCCTCCAGGGTGGGGGGGTCCTCTGCCGCTTTCTTT. The rearrangement links TRBV30 to TRBJ1-1; D is possibly TRBD1 (5 bases). The germline V and J ends were trimmed by 7 bases and 11 bases, with 23 bases remaining between them. From germline, CDR1 is GTSNPN and CDR2 SVGIG (reference sequence). This CDR3 is built from 13 residues. The full variable domain, with the rest looked up from reference TRBV30 and TRBJ1-1, is SQTIHQWPATLVQPVGSPLSLECTVEGTSNPNLYWYRQAAGRGLQLLFYSVGIGQISSEVPQNLSASRPQDRQFILSSKKLLLSDSGFYLCASRVGGSSAAFFGQGTRLTVV.

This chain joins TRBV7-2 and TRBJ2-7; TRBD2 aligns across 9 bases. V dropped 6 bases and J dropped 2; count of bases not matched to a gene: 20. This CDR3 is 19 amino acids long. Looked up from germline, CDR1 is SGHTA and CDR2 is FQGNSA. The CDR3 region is CASSWTTSGRSLLTYEQYF. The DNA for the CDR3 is TGTGCCAGCAGTTGGACGACGAGCGGGAGGTCCTTATTGACCTACGAGCAGTACTTC.

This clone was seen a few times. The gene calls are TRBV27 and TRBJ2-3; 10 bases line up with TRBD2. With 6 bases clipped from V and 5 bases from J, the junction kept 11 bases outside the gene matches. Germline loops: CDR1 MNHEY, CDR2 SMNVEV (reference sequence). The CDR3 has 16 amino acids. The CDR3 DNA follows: TGTGCCAGCAGCAAATCCCTAGCGGGAGCGGGAGATACGCAGTATTTT. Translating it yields CASSKSLAGAGDTQYF.

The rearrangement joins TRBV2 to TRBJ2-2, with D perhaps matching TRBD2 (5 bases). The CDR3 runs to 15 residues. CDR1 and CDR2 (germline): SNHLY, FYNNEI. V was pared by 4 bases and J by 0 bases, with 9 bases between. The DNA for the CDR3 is TGTGCCAGCAGTGTTGCTAGCACGAACACCGGGGAGCTGTTTTTT. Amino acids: CASSVASTNTGELFF.

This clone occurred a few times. DNA of the CDR3: TGTGCCAGCAGACCCTCGGCTCGCGGTGGAAAACTGTTTTTT. This codes for CASRPSARGGKLFF. The V and J genes are TRBV28 and TRBJ1-4; D is uncertain. The germline V and J ends were trimmed by 6 bases and 10 bases, with 18 bases remaining between them. Germline-derived CDR1 and CDR2 are MDHEN and SYDVKM. The CDR3 extends over 14 amino acids.

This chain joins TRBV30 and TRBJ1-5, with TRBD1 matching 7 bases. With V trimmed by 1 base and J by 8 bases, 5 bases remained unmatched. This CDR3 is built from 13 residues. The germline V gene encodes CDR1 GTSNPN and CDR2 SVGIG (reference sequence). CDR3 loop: CAWSGQGGKPQHF. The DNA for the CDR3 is TGTGCCTGGAGTGGACAGGGAGGCAAGCCCCAGCATTTT.